This is a list of T cell receptor beta chains from one sample in a study of blood T cell repertoires in COVID-19. Some clones are missing from TCRdb's copy, which holds only in-frame ones; the method was immunoSEQ multiplex PCR. The sample comprises 250,000 to 350,000 clones, more than 75% of which are singletons, and roughly 5.3% rests with the top ten. The source material was PBMCs or T cells enriched from blood (not recorded which). The receptors originated from a woman younger than 45 who had recovered from COVID-19. Each CDR3 is given with its conserved first and last residue. Each record gives: clone size, V gene, D gene, J gene, CDR3 DNA, CDR3 protein. The D gene is left open where the match is weak. Size is stated for part of the rows, as once, few or many counts, or as a class when the clone is expanded.

NA	TRBV9	TRBD1	TRBJ2-7	TGTGCCAGCAGCGTAGGGGGACAGGGTTACGAGCAGTACTTC	CASSVGGQGYEQYF
NA	TRBV3-1/TRBV3-2	NA	TRBJ1-2	TGTGCCAGCAGCTGGATATCAGGGGCGAGTTATGGCTACACCTTC	CASSWISGASYGYTF
NA	TRBV11-2	TRBD1	TRBJ2-7	TGTGCCAGCAGCTTACGGGACAGGGTTTTCTGGTACGAGCAGTACTTC	CASSLRDRVFWYEQYF
NA	TRBV30	TRBD1	TRBJ2-7	TGTGCCTGGAGTGTCAACAGGGGGCCATACGAGCAGTACTTC	CAWSVNRGPYEQYF
NA	TRBV6-2/TRBV6-3	TRBD1	TRBJ2-5	TGTGCCAGCAGTTACGTGGCAGGGGGTAGAGAGACCCAGTACTTC	CASSYVAGGRETQYF
NA	TRBV4-3	NA	TRBJ1-5	TGCGCCAGCAGCCAAGGGAGGAATCAGCCCCAGCATTTT	CASSQGRNQPQHF
NA	TRBV28	NA	TRBJ1-1	TGTGCCAGCAGTTTATTTCCGTGGCAGGGGAACACTGAAGCTTTCTTT	CASSLFPWQGNTEAFF
NA	TRBV3-1/TRBV3-2	TRBD1	TRBJ2-5	TGTGCCAGCAGCTTACAGGGGAAGAAGACCCAGTACTTC	CASSLQGKKTQYF
NA	TRBV6-5	TRBD2	TRBJ2-5	TGTGCCAGCACCGGGGGGGAGACCCAGTACTTC	CASTGGETQYF
NA	TRBV27	TRBD2	TRBJ2-5	TGTGCCAGCAGACGGACTAGCGGGGCCCAAGAGACCCAGTACTTC	CASRRTSGAQETQYF
NA	TRBV2	NA	TRBJ1-2	TGTGCCAGCAGTCGACCGGGGGAATTGGACTATGGCTACACCTTC	CASSRPGELDYGYTF
NA	TRBV4-1	NA	TRBJ1-5	TGCGCCAGCAGCCTTTCAGGGCCAGGGGTGCCCCAGCATTTT	CASSLSGPGVPQHF
NA	TRBV9	TRBD1	TRBJ1-2	TGTGCCAGCAGCGCGTCCCGGGACAGGGGGATATATGGCTACACCTTC	CASSASRDRGIYGYTF
NA	TRBV6-5	NA	TRBJ1-2	TGTGCCAGCAGAGGACACAGTAACAATTATGGCTACACCTTC	CASRGHSNNYGYTF
NA	TRBV19	TRBD1	TRBJ1-2	TGTGCCAGTAGTATAACGACAGGGCTCCTCCGTGGCTACACCTTC	CASSITTGLLRGYTF
NA	TRBV4-3	TRBD2	TRBJ2-1	TGCGCCAGCAGCCAAGATGGGGCGGGGGGGGACAATGAGCAGTTCTTC	CASSQDGAGGDNEQFF
NA	TRBV11-3	NA	TRBJ1-1	TGTGCCAGCAGCTTTGCGGATGACACTGAAGCTTTCTTT	CASSFADDTEAFF
NA	TRBV19	NA	TRBJ1-5	TGTGCCAGTAGTGTCACAGGAAAGTATCAGCCCCAGCATTTT	CASSVTGKYQPQHF
NA	TRBV5-3	NA	TRBJ1-5	TGTGCCAGAAGCTTGGAGGGCAGGGGATTTTATAGCAATCAGCCCCAGCATTTT	CARSLEGRGFYSNQPQHF
NA	TRBV9	NA	TRBJ1-1	TGTGCCAGCAGCGTAGCTGACAGTTTGAACACTGAAGCTTTCTTT	CASSVADSLNTEAFF
NA	TRBV11-2	TRBD2	TRBJ2-1	TGTGCCAGCAGCCTATCTAGCGGGGGGCATAACAATGAGCAGTTCTTC	CASSLSSGGHNNEQFF
NA	TRBV19	NA	TRBJ1-2	TGTGCCAGTAGTATTGGGACTGGAGCTGGCGGCTACACCTTC	CASSIGTGAGGYTF
NA	TRBV12-3/TRBV12-4	NA	TRBJ1-2	TGTGCCAGCACTGTCAACAGGGTGGCTGGCTACACCTTC	CASTVNRVAGYTF
once	TRBV10-3	NA	TRBJ1-1	TGTGCCATCAGTGGAGTCAACACTGAAGCTTTCTTT	CAISGVNTEAFF
NA	TRBV24-1	NA	TRBJ2-3	TGTGCCACCAGTGATTTGCAGATAGAGCTTGGCAGGGCGTCGACAGATACGCAGTATTTT	CATSDLQIELGRASTDTQYF
NA	TRBV5-1	NA	TRBJ1-5	TGCGCCAGCAGCCCCGCCAGGGCCCAGGCTCGACCCCAGCATTTT	CASSPARAQARPQHF
NA	TRBV10-1	NA	TRBJ2-5	TGCGCCAGCAGTGAGTCGGTTTCTTCCACAGTCGGGACCCAGTACTTC	CASSESVSSTVGTQYF
once	TRBV28	TRBD1	TRBJ1-5	TGTGCCAGCATTAACCGGGACAGGGGCAATCAGCCCCAGCATTTT	CASINRDRGNQPQHF
NA	TRBV19	TRBD1	TRBJ1-1	TGTGCCAGTAGTATAAGTATAACAGGGGTGAACACTGAAGCTTTCTTT	CASSISITGVNTEAFF